These T cell receptor beta chains were read from a single sample in a study of spatial heterogeneity in lung cancer. Each CDR3 protein is one row after TCRdb ran MiXCR on the 5' RACE reads. Among 20,000 or so distinct CDR3 sequences listed, roughly 6% were seen once. Sequences were derived from lung tumor tissue, sampled at surgery. Receptor source: a female donor with early-stage non-small cell lung cancer. Both conserved end residues are part of each CDR3. The order of the fields is V gene, J gene, CDR3 protein.

TRBV30,TRBJ2-7,CAWSVNLLPSYEQYF
TRBV20-1,TRBJ1-4,CSAVGTGGEKLFF
TRBV5-6,TRBJ2-6,CASSGGVSGANVLTF
TRBV20-1,TRBJ1-5,CSARDSRVGAPNQPQHF
TRBV20-1,TRBJ2-2,CSARGTGWTGELFF
TRBV4-2,TRBJ1-6,CASSPRASYNSPLHF
TRBV4-3,TRBJ1-2,CASSQVRRGLLACYGYTF
TRBV5-1,TRBJ1-5,CASRLDGDGSQPQHF
TRBV7-2,TRBJ1-5,CASSLKVRADNQPQHF
TRBV20-1,TRBJ2-2,CSARREAGELFF
TRBV7-8,TRBJ1-4,CASRLKGTVLNEKLFF
TRBV29-1,TRBJ2-1,CSVSGTPFYNEQFF
TRBV20-1,TRBJ2-1,CSAADPRDIYNEQFF
TRBV28,TRBJ1-1,CASKSPPGLNTEAFF
TRBV27,TRBJ2-5,CASSRSPQETQYF
TRBV29-1,TRBJ2-1,CSVAPGLAGVEQFF
TRBV4-3,TRBJ1-4,CASSQDPGQGTANEKLFF
TRBV12-3/TRBV12-4,TRBJ1-6,CASSKGQVPSPLHF
TRBV6-1,TRBJ2-4,CASSDTYDPSGGWSIQYF
TRBV7-6,TRBJ1-5,CASSPTTHQPQHF
TRBV6-2/TRBV6-3,TRBJ1-5,CASSLGQGESQPQHF